The 5 T cell receptor beta chains reported below all come from one sample, sequenced in a study of cytomegalovirus exposure and HLA in healthy donors. Researchers ran the PCR with 60 Vbeta and 13 Jbeta primers. Produced via immunoSEQ multiplex PCR; TCRdb's table is partial and in-frame only. The table lists some 150,000 clones, approximately 10% of them singletons. Material: PBMCs. Receptors were obtained from a woman in her forties in good health and CMV-seropositive.

The chain is built from TRBV4-3 and TRBJ1-1; TRBD1 matches 7 bases. The CDR3 runs to 14 residues. V lost 0 bases and J lost 3; bases outside the gene matches: 1. Germline CDR1 LGHNA, CDR2 YSLEER. CDR3 in amino acids: CASSQDTGDTEAFF. In DNA form, the CDR3 reads TGCGCCAGCAGCCAAGACACAGGGGACACTGAAGCTTTCTTT.

This clone has only a few counts. The CDR3 is CSVARDSPYEQYF. CDR3 nucleotides: TGCAGCGTTGCTCGGGACAGCCCCTACGAGCAGTACTTC. The chain combines TRBV29-1 with TRBJ2-7; 7 bases align to TRBD1. Germline values: CDR1 SQVTM, CDR2 ANQGSEA. Germline trimming cut 4 bases from V and 2 bases from J; bases unmatched to any gene: 5. CDR3 length: 13 residues.

The sample holds a few counts of this clone. V gene TRBV6-5 combines with J gene TRBJ1-1, with D perhaps TRBD1 (6 bases). Trimming removed 6 bases from V and 1 base from J, with 12 bases in between. The CDR3 is 14 amino acids. Germline V gives CDR1 MNHEY, CDR2 SVGAGI. The CDR3 DNA reads as TGTGCCAGCAGCCGCGACAGGACGAACACTGAAGCTTTCTTT. Translation gives CASSRDRTNTEAFF.

This clone was counted a few times. V is TRBV5-1 and J is TRBJ1-2, with D hard to call. This CDR3 contains 12 residues. Germline V gene data show CDR1 as SGHRS and CDR2 as YFSETQ. V was trimmed by 0 bases and J by 4 bases, leaving 4 bases between them. Here the CDR3 DNA reads TGCGCCAGCAGCTTGGGAGGCTATGGCTACACCTTC. Translating gives CASSLGGYGYTF.

This clone was detected only a few times. In DNA form, the CDR3 reads TGTGCCAGCAGTGAAGTACAGGGGGCGCAGGGTGAGCAGTTCTTC. Its protein product is CASSEVQGAQGEQFF. The V gene is TRBV6-1, the J gene TRBJ2-1, with 9 bases aligning to TRBD1. The CDR3 loop spans 15 amino acids. Germline V lookup: CDR1 MNHNS, CDR2 SASEGT. V was pared by 1 base and J by 9 bases, with 7 bases of the junction left unmatched.